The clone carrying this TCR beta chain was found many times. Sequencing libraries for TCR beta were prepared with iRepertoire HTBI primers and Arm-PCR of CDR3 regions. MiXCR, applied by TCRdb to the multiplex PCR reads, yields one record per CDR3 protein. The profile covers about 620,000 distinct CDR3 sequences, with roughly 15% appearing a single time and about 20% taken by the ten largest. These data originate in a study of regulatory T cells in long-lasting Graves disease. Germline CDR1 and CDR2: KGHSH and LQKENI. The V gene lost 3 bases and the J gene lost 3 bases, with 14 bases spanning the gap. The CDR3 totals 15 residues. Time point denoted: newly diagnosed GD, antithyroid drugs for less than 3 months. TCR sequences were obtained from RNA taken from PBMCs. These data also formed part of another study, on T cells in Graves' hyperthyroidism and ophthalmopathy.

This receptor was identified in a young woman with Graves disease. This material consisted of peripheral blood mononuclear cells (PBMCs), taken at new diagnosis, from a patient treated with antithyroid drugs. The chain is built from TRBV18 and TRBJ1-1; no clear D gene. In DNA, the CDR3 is TGTGCCAGCTCACCGAGTTTCGGGATGGACACTGAAGCTTTCTTT. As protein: CASSPSFGMDTEAFF.